These 27 T cell receptor beta chains share one sample of origin, sequenced in a study of T cell clonality in common variable immunodeficiency. Clones were sequenced by immunoSEQ multiplex PCR, and TCRdb holds only the in-frame ones, with some missing. The profile covers 50,000 or so clones, none occurring a single time. The sequencing input was peripheral blood mononuclear cells. Receptor source: a person aged 18 to 70 in good health.

This clone appeared many times. The read ends 3 residues before the CDR3 terminus; that terminus is restored from the germline J gene. This chain joins TRBV5-1 and TRBJ1-3; the D is unclear. CDR3 length: 14 residues. Germline CDR1 reads SGHRS; CDR2 reads YFSETQ. The V end lost 2 bases, the J end lost 0 bases, and 6 bases lay between the germline ends. The covered CDR3 bases are TGCGCCAGCAGCTTAGGCTTCTCTGGAAACACC. It encodes CASSLGFSGNT. The full CDR3 is CASSLGFSGNTIYF.

This clone was seen ten or more times. The DNA ends 3 residues before the CDR3 does, and the rest of the CDR3 is filled in from the germline J gene. The rearrangement uses TRBV30 and TRBJ1-2, with D possibly TRBD1 on 5 matching bases. This CDR3 is built from 14 residues. Trimming cost V 0 bases and J 7 bases, with 15 bases left between them. The V gene's germline CDR1 is GTSNPN and CDR2 SVGIG (reference sequence). The chain's CDR3 is CAWSVQEGLSGYTF. The CDR3 bases that were read are TGTGCCTGGAGTGTACAGGAGGGGCTAAGTGGC. The full variable domain, its missing parts supplied by reference TRBV30 and TRBJ1-2, is SQTIHQWPATLVQPVGSPLSLECTVEGTSNPNLYWYRQAAGRGLQLLFYSVGIGQISSEVPQNLSASRPQDRQFILSSKKLLLSDSGFYLCAWSVQEGLSGYTFGSGTRLTVV.

This clone was counted at least ten times. The read falls 3 residues short of the CDR3 end, and the missing part is taken from the germline J gene. This chain joins TRBV5-4 and TRBJ2-5; 9 bases align to TRBD1. Germline CDR1 reads SGHNT; CDR2 reads YYREEE (reference sequence). The CDR3 length is 15 residues. V gave up 0 bases and J gave up 4 bases; unmatched junction bases: 4. CDR3: CASSLGPGQGETQYF. Incomplete CDR3 DNA: TGTGCCAGCAGCTTGGGTCCGGGACAGGGAGAGACC.

This clone was seen at least ten times. From the germline J gene comes the end of the CDR3, since the read stops 3 residues before it. This chain links TRBV5-1 with TRBJ1-1, with a tentative D call TRBD1 (5 bases). Trimming pared 4 bases from V and 5 bases from J, leaving 12 bases between. Germline loops: CDR1 SGHRS, CDR2 YFSETQ. This CDR3 spans 13 amino acids. CDR3 protein: CASSTDKGTEAFF. The part of the CDR3 DNA that was read is TGCGCCAGCAGCACGGACAAGGGGACTGAA. Combining the CDR3 with reference TRBV5-1 and TRBJ1-1 gives the whole variable domain KAGVTQTPRYLIKTRGQQVTLSCSPISGHRSVSWYQQTPGQGLQFLFEYFSETQRNKGNFPGRFSGRQFSNSRSEMNVSTLELGDSALYLCASSTDKGTEAFFGQGTRLTVV.

This clone turned up a few times. The CDR3 end falls 3 residues outside the read, so it is completed with the germline J gene. The chain has TRBV11-2 and TRBJ2-1, with a possible D match to TRBD2 (7 bases). Per germline, CDR1 SGHAT and CDR2 FQNNGV. The V gene lost 0 bases and the J gene lost 9 bases, with 15 bases spanning the gap. The CDR3 length is 15 residues. CDR3 sequence: CASSLDGGGASEQFF. CDR3 bases read: TGTGCCAGCAGCTTAGATGGAGGGGGGGCCAGTGAG. Together with reference TRBV11-2 and TRBJ2-1, the CDR3 gives the full variable domain: EAGVAQSPRYKIIEKRQSVAFWCNPISGHATLYWYQQILGQGPKLLIQFQNNGVVDDSQLPKDRFSAERLKGVDSTLKIQPAKLEDSAVYLCASSLDGGGASEQFFGPGTRLTVL.

This clone was seen repeatedly, ten times or more. The part of the CDR3 DNA that was read is TGCGCCAGCAGCTTGACTCTGACAGGGAATGCCTACGAG. Encoded protein: CASSLTLTGNAYE. The entire CDR3 protein reads CASSLTLTGNAYEQYF. The rearrangement joins TRBV5-1 to TRBJ2-7; TRBD1 agrees at 7 bases. Read coverage stops 3 residues before the CDR3 terminus; the germline J gene supplies the remainder. The trim removed 1 base at V and 2 bases at J, leaving 9 bases unmatched. This CDR3 is 16 amino acids long. Germline CDR1 is SGHRS and CDR2 is YFSETQ.

This clone was detected many times. The read terminates 3 residues ahead of where the CDR3 ends, so the germline J gene completes it. The chain recombines TRBV30 with TRBJ2-1, with D possibly TRBD2 on 7 matching bases. From germline, CDR1 is GTSNPN and CDR2 SVGIG (reference sequence). CDR3 size: 13 residues. Trimming shortened V by 8 bases and J by 9 bases, and 20 bases separated the two germline ends. The CDR3 bases that were read are TGTGCCACTGGGGGGGGCTGGGGGCGTGAG. Its protein is CATGGGWGRE. The whole CDR3 protein is CATGGGWGREQFF.

The table lists this clone with many counts. The read ends 3 residues shy of where the CDR3 ends; the end is completed using the germline J gene. The chain has TRBV7-6 and TRBJ2-7; D is perhaps TRBD1 (5 bases). Germline V CDR1 and CDR2: SGHVS, FNYEAQ. This CDR3 has 13 amino acids. The V gene lost 1 base and the J gene lost 4 bases, with 8 bases spanning the gap. Partial CDR3 DNA: TGTGCCAGCAGCTTAGGGGGCCGATACGAG. It codes for CASSLGGRYE. The full CDR3 is CASSLGGRYEQYF. Together with reference TRBV7-6 and TRBJ2-7, the CDR3 gives the full variable domain: GAGVSQSPRYKVTKRGQDVALRCDPISGHVSLYWYRQALGQGPEFLTYFNYEAQQDKSGLPNDRFSAERPEGSISTLTIQRTEQRDSAMYRCASSLGGRYEQYFGPGTRLTVT.

This clone was observed a few times. The read falls 3 residues short of the CDR3 end, and the missing part is taken from the germline J gene. This rearrangement joins TRBV5-1 to TRBJ2-3; 7 bases map to TRBD1. The germline V gene has CDR1 SGHRS and CDR2 YFSETQ. The CDR3 sequence is 15 residues long. CDR3: CASSPGGEIQETQYF. The covered CDR3 bases are TGCGCCAGCAGCCCAGGGGGAGAGATCCAAGAGACG.

About this clone itself: Sequencing ends 3 residues short of the CDR3 end; the germline J gene provides the rest. This chain joins TRBV6-2 or TRBV6-3 and TRBJ1-2; TRBD1 is a possible D gene (5 bases). This CDR3 is 15 amino acids long. CDR1 is MNHEY, CDR2 SVGEGT, per germline. The CDR3 bases that were read are TGTGCCAGTCGCCGGACGGCAGGGTGGCCCTACGAC. This translates into CASRRTAGWPYD. The full-length CDR3 reads as CASRRTAGWPYDYTF.

This clone was counted many times. Coverage ceases 3 residues before the CDR3 finishes, and the germline J gene fills in the end. The J gene is TRBJ1-2, the V gene TRBV12-5; TRBD1 agrees at 8 bases. Germline-derived CDR1 and CDR2 are LGHNT and FRNRAP. The CDR3 contains 16 residues. The CDR3 here is CASGLRTGKGGGGYTF. CDR3 bases read: TGTGCTAGTGGTCTTCGGACAGGGAAAGGGGGGGGAGGC. Full variable domain (missing parts from reference TRBV12-5 and TRBJ1-2): DARVTQTPRHKVTEMGQEVTMRCQPILGHNTVFWYRQTMMQGLELLAYFRNRAPLDDSGMPKDRFSAEMPDATLATLKIQPSEPRDSAVYFCASGLRTGKGGGGYTFGSGTRLTVV.

This clone has ten or more counts. The observed sequence ends 3 residues before the CDR3 terminus, with the missing tail filled in from the germline J gene. The chain carries TRBV19 and TRBJ2-2; TRBD2 matches 9 bases. The CDR3 is 15 residues long. CDR1 and CDR2 (germline): LNHDA, SQIVND (reference sequence). Trimming took 8 bases from V and 1 from J; bases not matched to a gene: 5. This CDR3 is CASRAGGLNTGELFF. The CDR3 bases that were read are TGTGCCAGTCGAGCGGGGGGCCTGAACACCGGGGAG.

This clone was found many times. The read comes to an end 3 residues before the CDR3 does, leaving the germline J gene to fill in the end. V gene TRBV11-2 combines with J gene TRBJ2-7; 9 positions match TRBD2. The CDR3 spans 14 residues. Germline CDR1 and CDR2: SGHAT and FQNNGV. V gave up 8 bases and J gave up 1 base; unmatched junction bases: 6. The CDR3 protein is CASQSAGGSYEQYF. CDR3 DNA, as far as it was read: TGTGCCAGCCAATCGGCGGGGGGGTCCTACGAG.

This clone was recorded at least ten times. The CDR3 extends 3 residues past the end of the read, so its final part is completed from the germline J gene. The rearrangement uses TRBV5-1 and TRBJ2-3; 8 positions match TRBD2. J lost 2 bases, V lost 4 bases, and 6 bases had no gene match. This CDR3 has 15 amino acids. Germline lookup yields CDR1 SGHRS and CDR2 YFSETQ. CDR3 amino acids: CASSGTRSLTDTQYF. CDR3 bases read: TGCGCCAGCAGCGGGACTAGGTCCCTCACAGATACG.

This clone has a count of ten or more. The CDR3 goes on 3 residues after the read ends, and that part is filled in from the germline J gene. The chain recombines TRBV29-1 with TRBJ2-6, with 7 bases aligning to TRBD1. The CDR3 spans 15 residues. CDR1 and CDR2 from the germline V gene are SQVTM and ANQGSEA. Trimming removed 4 bases from V and 2 bases from J; junction bases left unmatched: 5. CDR3 DNA, as far as it was read: TGCAGCGTTGGGACAGGTGGAGCTGGGGCCAACGTC. It translates to CSVGTGGAGANV. The entire CDR3 is CSVGTGGAGANVLTF.

This clone showed up many times. Read coverage stops 3 residues before the CDR3 terminus; the germline J gene supplies the remainder. J is TRBJ1-2 and V is TRBV28; a possible D gene is TRBD1 (6 bases). This CDR3 is 14 amino acids long. Trimming pared 5 bases from V and 5 bases from J, leaving 15 bases between. Germline V gene sequence: CDR1 MDHEN, CDR2 SYDVKM. Incomplete CDR3 DNA: TGTGCCAGCAGTAGAGCGGGGGCGGGGTATGGC. Protein product: CASSRAGAGYG. The whole CDR3 reads CASSRAGAGYGYTF.

This clone showed up many times. The read finishes 3 residues shy of the CDR3 end, and the germline J gene is used to complete it. J is TRBJ2-7 and V is TRBV20-1, with 7 bases aligning to TRBD2. V lost 6 bases, J lost 4 bases, and 9 bases stayed unmatched. CDR3 length equals 13 residues. Germline CDR1 is DFQATT and CDR2 is SNEGSKA (reference sequence). The CDR3: CSASRASGYEQYF. The CDR3 bases that were read are TGCAGTGCCAGTCGGGCTAGCGGTTACGAG.

This clone has more than one count but fewer than ten. With the read ending 3 residues before the CDR3 end, the germline J gene is used to fill in that end. This chain joins TRBV30 and TRBJ2-2, with D maybe TRBD2 (5 bases). Germline V gene data show CDR1 as GTSNPN and CDR2 as SVGIG (reference sequence). V lost 1 base and J lost 6, with 12 bases in between. This CDR3 region has 14 residues. The CDR3 bases that were read are TGTGCCTGGAGTGCCGACTTCGGGGCCGGGGAG. Protein sequence: CAWSADFGAGE. In full, the CDR3 is CAWSADFGAGELFF.

This clone was counted many times. The covered CDR3 bases are TGCGCCAGCAGCTTGGAAAGGCAGGGTCTGGGTTCGGGC. Translation: CASSLERQGLGSG. The whole CDR3 sequence is CASSLERQGLGSGYTF. The rearrangement uses TRBV5-1 and TRBJ1-2; tentatively, D is TRBD1 (5 bases). The read terminates 3 residues ahead of where the CDR3 ends, so the germline J gene completes it. In germline, CDR1 is SGHRS, CDR2 YFSETQ. The CDR3 covers 16 residues.

In its sample, this clone was seen many times. The CDR3 end falls 3 residues outside the read, so it is completed with the germline J gene. The chain employs TRBV10-3 and TRBJ2-5; D is uncertain. CDR3 size: 13 residues. Trimming removed 6 bases at V and 0 bases at J, with 8 bases between. CDR1 and CDR2 (germline): ENHRY, SYGVKD. The DNA read from the CDR3 is TGTGCCATCAGAGAACACAACCAAGAGACC. It translates to CAIREHNQET. The whole CDR3 protein reads CAIREHNQETQYF.

This clone was counted at least ten times. Read sequence stops 3 residues before the CDR3 end, and the germline J gene provides the missing end. The chain combines TRBV10-3 with TRBJ1-4; a weak D match, TRBD1 (5 bases). The CDR3 covers 14 residues. The germline V and J ends were trimmed by 7 bases and 0 bases, with 9 bases remaining between them. The germline V gene has CDR1 ENHRY and CDR2 SYGVKD. The CDR3 region is CAINNRSTNEKLFF. The DNA read from the CDR3 is TGTGCCATCAACAACAGGTCAACTAATGAAAAA.

This clone occurred many times. The read ends 3 residues shy of where the CDR3 ends; the end is completed using the germline J gene. The chain employs TRBV2 and TRBJ1-1, with TRBD1 matching 7 bases. Germline V lookup: CDR1 SNHLY, CDR2 FYNNEI. The CDR3 has 16 residues. The J segment lost 1 base and the V segment lost 6 bases, leaving 11 bases of the junction unmatched. The covered CDR3 bases are TGTGCCAGCAGAAGAGCAGGGACAGCGGCGAACACTGAA. Residues: CASRRAGTAANTE. The full CDR3 reads CASRRAGTAANTEAFF.

This clone has ten or more counts. With the read ending 3 residues before the CDR3 end, the germline J gene is used to fill in that end. The chain employs TRBV2 and TRBJ1-2; no clear D. The ends were cut back, 7 bases at V and 4 bases at J, with 7 bases in the middle. This CDR3 spans 11 amino acids. Germline V gene lookup returns CDR1 SNHLY and CDR2 FYNNEI. The CDR3 DNA, read in part, is TGTGCCAGCATGAACGGCTATGGC. Translation gives CASMNGYG. The full-length CDR3 reads as CASMNGYGYTF.

This clone was seen ten or more times. This CDR3 reads CSAHVGAGEKLFF. Incomplete CDR3 DNA: TGCAGCGCCCATGTAGGGGCTGGTGAAAAA. The rearrangement uses TRBV29-1 and TRBJ1-4; possibly TRBD1 for D (5 bases). The CDR3 goes on 3 residues after the read ends, and that part is filled in from the germline J gene. Germline values: CDR1 SQVTM, CDR2 ANQGSEA. The CDR3 contains 13 residues. V was pared by 7 bases and J by 7 bases, with 16 bases between.

This clone was counted many times. From the germline J gene comes the end of the CDR3, since the read stops 3 residues before it. The rearrangement joins TRBV30 to TRBJ2-5; possible D gene TRBD2, 5 bases. V lost 0 bases, J lost 2 bases, and 13 bases lay in between. This CDR3 is built from 15 residues. Germline V lookup: CDR1 GTSNPN, CDR2 SVGIG (reference sequence). The CDR3 sequence: CAWSVGGQPQETQYF. Partial CDR3 DNA: TGTGCCTGGAGTGTTGGCGGGCAGCCTCAAGAGACC.

The sample holds many counts of this clone. The read ends 3 residues shy of where the CDR3 ends; the end is completed using the germline J gene. The chain combines TRBV30 with TRBJ2-3; possible D gene TRBD1, 5 bases. The germline CDR1 and CDR2 sequences are GTSNPN and SVGIG (reference sequence). The CDR3 runs 14 residues. The CDR3 sequence: CAWGQGSYQETQYF. CDR3 DNA (partial): TGTGCCTGGGGGCAGGGTAGTTACCAAGAGACG.

This clone has only a few counts. CDR3 DNA, as far as it was read: TGTGCCAGCTCACCCGGAGGGGCAACTAATGAAAAG. This sequence encodes CASSPGGATNEK. The CDR3 as a whole reads CASSPGGATNEKLFF. The chain recombines TRBV18 with TRBJ2-2, with D tentatively TRBD2 (6 bases). Coverage ceases 3 residues before the CDR3 finishes, and the germline J gene fills in the end. Germline V gene data show CDR1 as KGHSH and CDR2 as LQKENI. The CDR3 extends over 15 amino acids.